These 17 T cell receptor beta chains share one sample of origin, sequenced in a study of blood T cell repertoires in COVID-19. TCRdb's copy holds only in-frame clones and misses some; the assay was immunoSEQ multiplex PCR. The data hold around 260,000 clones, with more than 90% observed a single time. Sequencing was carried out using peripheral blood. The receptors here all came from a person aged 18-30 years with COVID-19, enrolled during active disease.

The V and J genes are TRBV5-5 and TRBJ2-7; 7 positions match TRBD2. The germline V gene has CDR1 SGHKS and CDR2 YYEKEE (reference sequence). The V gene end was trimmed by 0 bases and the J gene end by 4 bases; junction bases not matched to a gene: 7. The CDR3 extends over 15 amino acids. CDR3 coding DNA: TGTGCCAGCAGCTTGGCGGGGGGTAGTGTGTACGAGCAGTACTTC. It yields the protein CASSLAGGSVYEQYF.

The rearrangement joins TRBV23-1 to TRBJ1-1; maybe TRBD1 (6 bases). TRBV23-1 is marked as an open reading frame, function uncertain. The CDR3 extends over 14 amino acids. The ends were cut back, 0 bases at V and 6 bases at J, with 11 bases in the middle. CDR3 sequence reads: CASSQSRRTAEAFF. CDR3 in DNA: TGCGCCAGCAGTCAATCACGGCGGACAGCTGAAGCTTTCTTT.

The DNA for the CDR3 is TGTGCCAGCAGCATTAGCCTGAGCTCCTACAATGAGCAGTTCTTC. Translation gives CASSISLSSYNEQFF. The chain uses TRBV13 and TRBJ2-1; D gene ambiguous. Trimming removed 5 bases from V and 0 bases from J, with 11 bases in between. Germline V lookup: CDR1 PRHDT, CDR2 FYEKMQ (reference sequence). This CDR3 has 15 amino acids.

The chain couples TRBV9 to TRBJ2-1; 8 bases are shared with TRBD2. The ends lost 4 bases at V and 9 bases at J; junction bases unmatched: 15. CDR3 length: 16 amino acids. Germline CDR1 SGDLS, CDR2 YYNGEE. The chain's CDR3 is CASSTRRDGAGGEQFF. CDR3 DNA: TGTGCCAGCAGCACCCGAAGAGACGGGGCGGGAGGTGAGCAGTTCTTC.

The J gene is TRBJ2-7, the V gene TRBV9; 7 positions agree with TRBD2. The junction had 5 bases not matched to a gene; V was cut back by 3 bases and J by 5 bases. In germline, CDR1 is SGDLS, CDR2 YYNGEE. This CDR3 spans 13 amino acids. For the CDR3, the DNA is TGTGCCAGCAGCGCCGGGACTACAAACGAGCAGTACTTC. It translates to CASSAGTTNEQYF.

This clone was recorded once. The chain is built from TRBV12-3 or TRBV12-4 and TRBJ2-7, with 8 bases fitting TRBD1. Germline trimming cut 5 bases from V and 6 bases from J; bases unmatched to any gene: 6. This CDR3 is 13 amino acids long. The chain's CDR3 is CASSPETGGEQYF. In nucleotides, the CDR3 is TGTGCCAGCAGTCCCGAAACAGGGGGCGAGCAGTACTTC.

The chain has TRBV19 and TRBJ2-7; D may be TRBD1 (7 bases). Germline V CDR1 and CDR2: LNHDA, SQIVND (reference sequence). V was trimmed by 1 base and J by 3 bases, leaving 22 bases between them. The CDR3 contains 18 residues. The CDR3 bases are TGTGCCAGTAGTATAGTGACAGGGAGGTCACCTAGAGGCTACGAGCAGTACTTC. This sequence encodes CASSIVTGRSPRGYEQYF.

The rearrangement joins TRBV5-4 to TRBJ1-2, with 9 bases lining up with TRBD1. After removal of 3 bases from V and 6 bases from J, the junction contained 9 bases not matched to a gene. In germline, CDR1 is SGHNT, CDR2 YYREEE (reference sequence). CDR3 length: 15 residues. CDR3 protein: CASSSPGQGFNGYTF. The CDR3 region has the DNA TGTGCCAGCAGCTCCCCGGGACAGGGATTCAATGGCTACACCTTC.

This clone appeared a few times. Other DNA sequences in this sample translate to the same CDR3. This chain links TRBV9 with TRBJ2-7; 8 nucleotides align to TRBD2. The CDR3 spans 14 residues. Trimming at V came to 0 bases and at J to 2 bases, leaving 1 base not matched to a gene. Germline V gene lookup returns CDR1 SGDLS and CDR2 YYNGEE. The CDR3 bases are TGTGCCAGCAGCGTAGGAGCGGGGGCCTACGAGCAGTACTTC. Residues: CASSVGAGAYEQYF.

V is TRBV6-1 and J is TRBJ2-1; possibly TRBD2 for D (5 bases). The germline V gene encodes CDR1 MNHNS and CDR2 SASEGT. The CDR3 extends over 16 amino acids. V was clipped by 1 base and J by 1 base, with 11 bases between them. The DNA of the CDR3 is TGTGCCAGCAGTGAAGTATGGAGGAAATCCTACAATGAGCAGTTCTTC. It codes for CASSEVWRKSYNEQFF.

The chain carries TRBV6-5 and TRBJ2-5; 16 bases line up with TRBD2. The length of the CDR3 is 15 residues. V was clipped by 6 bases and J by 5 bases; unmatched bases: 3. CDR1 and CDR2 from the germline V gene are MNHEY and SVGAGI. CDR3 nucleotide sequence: TGTGCCAGCAGCGGGACTAGCGGGAGGGCGGAGACCCAGTACTTC. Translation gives CASSGTSGRAETQYF.

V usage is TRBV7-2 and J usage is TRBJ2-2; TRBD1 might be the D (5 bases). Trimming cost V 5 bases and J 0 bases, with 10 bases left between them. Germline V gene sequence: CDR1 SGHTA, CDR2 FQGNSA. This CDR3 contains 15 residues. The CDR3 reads CASSPQASNTGELFF. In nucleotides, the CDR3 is TGTGCCAGCAGCCCACAGGCTTCGAACACCGGGGAGCTGTTTTTT.

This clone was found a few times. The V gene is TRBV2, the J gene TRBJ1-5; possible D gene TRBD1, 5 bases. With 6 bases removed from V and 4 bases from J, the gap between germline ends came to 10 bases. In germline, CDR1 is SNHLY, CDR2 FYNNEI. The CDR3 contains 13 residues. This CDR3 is CASSRDSNQPQHF. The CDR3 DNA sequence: TGTGCCAGCAGCAGAGACAGTAATCAGCCCCAGCATTTT.

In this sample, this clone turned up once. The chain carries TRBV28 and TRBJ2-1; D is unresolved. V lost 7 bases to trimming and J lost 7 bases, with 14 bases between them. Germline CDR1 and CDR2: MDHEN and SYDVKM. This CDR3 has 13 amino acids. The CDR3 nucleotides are TGTGCCAGCACTGAGACTGGGTGGAATGAGCAGTTCTTC. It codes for CASTETGWNEQFF. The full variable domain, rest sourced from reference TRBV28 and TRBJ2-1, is DVKVTQSSRYLVKRTGEKVFLECVQDMDHENMFWYRQDPGLGLRLIYFSYDVKMKEKGDIPEGYSVSREKKERFSLILESASTNQTSMYLCASTETGWNEQFFGPGTRLTVL.

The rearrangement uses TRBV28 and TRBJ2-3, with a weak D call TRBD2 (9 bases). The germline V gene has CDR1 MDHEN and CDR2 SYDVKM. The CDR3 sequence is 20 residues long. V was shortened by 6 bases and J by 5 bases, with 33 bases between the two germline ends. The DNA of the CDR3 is TGTGCCAGCAGAGGACAGGGTGGGGACGGCGGGAGGGCCGCGGGAGATACGCAGTATTTT. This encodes CASRGQGGDGGRAAGDTQYF.

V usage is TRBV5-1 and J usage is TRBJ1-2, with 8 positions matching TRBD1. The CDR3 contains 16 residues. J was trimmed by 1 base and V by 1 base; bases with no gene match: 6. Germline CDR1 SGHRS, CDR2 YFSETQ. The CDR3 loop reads CASSLSGGAFNYGYTF. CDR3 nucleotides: TGCGCCAGCAGCTTGTCAGGGGGCGCGTTTAACTATGGCTACACCTTC.

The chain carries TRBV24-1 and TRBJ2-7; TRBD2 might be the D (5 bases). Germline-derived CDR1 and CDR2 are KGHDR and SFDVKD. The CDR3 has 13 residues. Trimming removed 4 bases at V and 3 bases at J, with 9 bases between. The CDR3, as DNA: TGTGCCACCAGTGACGGACTCCGCTACGAGCAGTACTTC. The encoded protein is CATSDGLRYEQYF.